This T cell receptor (beta chain) was obtained from a study of blood T cell repertoires in COVID-19 (dated by TCRdb to the early 2020s). Looking at the study overall: Collaborator samples came from the United States, Italy and Spain and covered acute and convalescent phases of COVID-19. The prospective study material was composed of cDNA or gDNA derived from T cells, B-cell-depleted T cells, or PBMCs. Deeply sampled blood TCRbeta repertoires from subjects exposed to, actively infected with, or recovered from COVID-19 were included in the dataset. The repertoires were made available in a free public database intended to serve as a resource for research on the immune response to SARS-CoV-2. Samples came from the ongoing ImmuneRACE study (first 160 participants) plus 1,254 subjects from 6 global collaborators. Nearly every sample came with metadata listing a de-identified subject ID, COVID-19 status, age in years and sex. Where available, HLA class I and class II types were taken from metadata supplied by the sample provider and were not determined by assay-based typing. The paper as a whole reports these results and caveats: How much clinical and demographic metadata was included differed by source and by participant, and the metadata was provided uncurated.

Collaborating institutions collected whole blood in K2EDTA tubes following their own protocols. For TCRbeta analysis, collaborator samples were shipped as frozen whole blood, as isolated PBMCs, or as DNA extracted from either sample type. TCRbeta CDR3 regions were amplified from genomic DNA using the immunoSEQ Assay, a bias-controlled multiplex PCR. Turning to the authors' computational methods: Nucleated cell counts per sample were estimated from amplification of reference gene primers within the assay. To quantify the absolute abundance of each unique TCRbeta CDR3 rearrangement, sequence reads were collapsed and filtered. For each sample, productive Simpson clonality was calculated as the square root of Simpson's diversity index across productive rearrangements. Entries here come from immuneACCESS through TCRdb and include only in-frame sequences with V and J called. Some clones fail to appear in such tables; in the studies checked, an unresolved V gene covers under half of the shortfall, and the cause of the remainder is unknown. The V and J calls and clone size come from that table; D and trimming were worked out from the DNA. The sample table shows 89,000 or so clones, and over 90% are seen once. The top ten clones comprise around 4% of the sample.

A note on this clone: What this receptor recognizes is not known. Per-base qualities were not stored, and no clone one base away is much larger.

CDR3 length: 17 amino acids, cysteine to phenylalanine. Only the CDR3 portion is preserved as DNA: 51 bases, with reading frame beginning at the first base. At the junction V is shortened by 6 bases and J by 5 bases; bases outside the gene matches: 13. CDR1 and CDR2 are read off the germline V gene (reference sequence) as LNHDA and SQIVND. The V and J segments used are TRBV19 and TRBJ2-2, with 9 central nucleotides matching TRBD1. The sequenced material came from peripheral blood. The sequence was collected from a human donor with active COVID-19. The donor label of this sample is uncertain. The sequence in DNA is TGTGCCAGTAGAGAAAGTCCGGGACAGGGTGGAACCGGGGAGCTGTTTTTT. It translates as CASRESPGQGGTGELFF.